This TCR beta chain was recovered during a study of OX40 agonist ivuxolimab in advanced cancers. Study-wide results and caveats: CD4+ and CD8+ blood T cells expanded clonally by week 6 at 0.1 to 3.0 mg/kg.

As to this clone: The antigen remains unidentified.

Germline V lookup: CDR1 SGHTA, CDR2 FQGNSA. The CDR3 has 15 residues. The V end lost 5 bases, the J end lost 1 base, and 15 bases lay between the germline ends. The data were produced by immunoSEQ multiplex PCR, yet TCRdb's version contains in-frame clones alone and is incomplete. This sample has tens of thousands of clones, with 88% found just once. The chain recombines TRBV7-2 with TRBJ2-7, with D perhaps matching TRBD1 (6 bases). Specimen: CD4+ or CD8+ T cells sorted from blood, collected in a trial of the OX40 agonist ivuxolimab. The receptor comes from an adult with an advanced solid tumor such as melanoma, head and neck, liver or kidney cancer. The CDR3 nucleotides read TGTGCCAGCAGCCCAACCGGGACAAGGTCCTACGAGCAGTACTTC. Translating it yields CASSPTGTRSYEQYF.